The rows below give T cell receptor beta chains drawn from one sample of a study of cytomegalovirus exposure and HLA in healthy donors. Clones were read by immunoSEQ multiplex PCR, and TCRdb kept only the in-frame ones, dropping some. This table has 150,000 to 200,000 clones, around four fifths appearing once. The sample taken for sequencing was PBMCs. All receptors come from a woman aged 45-60 years in good health and CMV-seropositive. CDR3s leave out the opening cysteine and the closing phenylalanine or tryptophan. Part of the rows lack a size; the others show once, few, many or a class for expanded clones.

clone_size	v_call	cdr3_length	j_call	cdr3_aa
.	TRBV19	14	TRBJ2-5	ASSIGRQGTGETQY
.	TRBV29-1	12	TRBJ2-5	SYLRRGLGETQY
.	TRBV4-1	12	TRBJ2-7	ASSQTGVPYEQY
.	TRBV28	11	TRBJ1-1	ASILSTGGEAF
.	TRBV28	9	TRBJ1-2	ASRDSYGYT
.	TRBV7-2	14	TRBJ2-1	ASSTRGQRSYNEQF
.	TRBV19	13	TRBJ1-5	ASSMLNGGDQPQH
.	TRBV7-2	13	TRBJ2-1	ASSLGLAGDNEQF
.	TRBV7-2	14	TRBJ2-7	ASSLGGTVSSYEQY
.	TRBV11-2	13	TRBJ1-2	ASSVYGTGASGYT
.	TRBV9	11	TRBJ1-1	ASSTDMNTEAF
once	TRBV19	13	TRBJ2-3	ASSTERGGIDTQY
.	TRBV13	14	TRBJ2-1	ASSPSSGRAYNEQF
.	TRBV21-1	18	TRBJ2-7	ASSKALCRASGITGYEQY